A selection of T cell receptor beta chains follows, all from one sample in a study of blood T cell repertoires in COVID-19. Here immunoSEQ multiplex PCR was the method, and the copy in TCRdb shows in-frame clones only, minus some. The top ten hold about 25% of the sample, which has about 180,000 clones, over 60% seen once. Specimen: peripheral blood. Receptors were obtained from a woman aged 70 to 79 with acute or convalescent COVID-19. Each CDR3 is given with its conserved first and last residue. Fields, in order: D gene, J gene, V gene, CDR3 protein. A D gene is named only where the DNA matches it firmly.

NA TRBJ1-2 TRBV7-8 CASTPGPGANYGYTF
TRBD1 TRBJ2-1 TRBV12-5 CASAPPWTGGSAFF
NA TRBJ2-1 TRBV6-5 CASSYRSSNEQFF
NA TRBJ2-5 TRBV2 CASRAGLSETQYF
NA TRBJ2-1 TRBV5-1 CASSVGTIYNEQFF
NA TRBJ2-5 TRBV15 CATSREKGGRGGETQYF
TRBD2 TRBJ2-1 TRBV7-3 CASSLVSGTYNEQFF
NA TRBJ1-3 TRBV6-1 CASSEGSSGNTIYF
TRBD2 TRBJ2-7 TRBV5-1 CASSFGLAESYEQYF
NA TRBJ2-1 TRBV24-1 CATSGLGVPAQDEQFF
TRBD1 TRBJ1-1 TRBV10-1 CASLGDRYNTEAFF
NA TRBJ1-1 TRBV30 CAWSWGQGRTEAFF
TRBD2 TRBJ2-1 TRBV7-2 CASSLASGGPYNEQFF
TRBD1 TRBJ1-5 TRBV2 CASSVTGGFHQPQHF
NA TRBJ1-2 TRBV5-1 CASSSGGVDYGYTF
TRBD1 TRBJ1-5 TRBV2 CASSTGGGNQPQHF
NA TRBJ1-1 TRBV4-1 CASTTPFDGGVRTEAFF
NA TRBJ1-6 TRBV7-9 CASSGQADNSPLHF
NA TRBJ1-1 TRBV19 CASSQGNTEAFF
TRBD2 TRBJ2-2 TRBV5-1 CASNFSPGGPGELFF
NA TRBJ2-1 TRBV19 CASSTFTSVNEQFF
NA TRBJ1-2 TRBV29-1 CSVQRGGGYTF
TRBD2 TRBJ2-1 TRBV9 CASSVGGSYNEQFF
TRBD1 TRBJ2-1 TRBV12-3/TRBV12-4 CASSGDSREQFF
TRBD1 TRBJ1-5 TRBV12-5 CASGLTGGRNQPQHF
NA TRBJ1-1 TRBV2 CASSRGSPTEAFF
NA TRBJ1-2 TRBV19 CASSTTFRDMGYTF
NA TRBJ2-7 TRBV19 CASTPEGSYEQYF
TRBD1 TRBJ2-7 TRBV18 CASSPGTGTYEQYF
NA TRBJ2-3 TRBV3-1/TRBV3-2 CASSRDTRTDTQYF
TRBD2 TRBJ2-5 TRBV5-1 CASSWTLGATSGSQETQYF
NA TRBJ1-5 TRBV15 CATGDGLNQPQHF
NA TRBJ1-2 TRBV28 CASSLSRDYGYTF
NA TRBJ2-1 TRBV11-2 CASSQIHNEQFF
NA TRBJ1-4 TRBV27 CASSLTPGWQEKLFF
TRBD1 TRBJ1-4 TRBV18 CASSPRTGRGEKLFF
NA TRBJ1-1 TRBV18 CASRKDILNTEAFF